This TCR beta chain was identified during a study of T cell repertoires in cytomegalovirus infection. Study context: Matching HLA type and CMV infection were both indicated by public TCR beta signatures.

Trimming cost V 4 bases and J 4 bases; bases outside gene matches: 3. The CDR3 loop spans 14 amino acids. Per the germline V gene, CDR1 is SGHTA and CDR2 is FQGNSA. TCRdb reprocessed the reads via MiXCR and lists one record per CDR3 protein. This sample has around 450,000 distinct CDR3 sequences, with roughly 30% found just once. Findings of the study overall: Dominating the ex vivo response were HLA-C-restricted CMV-specific TCR beta clonotypes. Using cumulative public TCR beta family frequency, the authors identified those who carried CMV together with the relevant HLA.

To note about this clonotype: No antigen is known for it. A much larger clone differs by one base, so this may be a read error.

Sequencing was carried out using PBMCs. The V call is TRBV7-2, the J call TRBJ2-1; 8 positions agree with TRBD1. This receptor was identified in a human donor in good health (CMV status not recorded). Some clones in this sample may be carry-over from other donors' samples. CDR3 coding DNA: TGTGCCAGCAGCTGGGGACAGGTGTACAATGAGCAGTTCTTC. This sequence encodes CASSWGQVYNEQFF.